The source of this T cell receptor (beta chain) is a study of tumor-infiltrating lymphocytes in primary liver carcinoma. Whole-study context: Spanning 30 to 69 years of age, the patients were men and women.

Without any cell sorting, roughly 18-34 mg of bulk tissue yielded co-extracted RNA and DNA. This clonotype was picked up many times. CDR1 is MDHEN and CDR2 is SYDVKM in the germline V gene. CDR3 length: 15 amino acids. With 6 bases clipped from V and 1 base from J, the junction kept 6 bases outside the gene matches. TCR beta cDNA was reverse-transcribed from about 0.45 ug of total RNA. The reaction used a constant-region primer and ProtoScript II reverse transcriptase. ARM-PCR was slightly modified, and three nested multiplex PCR rounds with it gave rise to the TCR beta libraries. In the first two PCR rounds, TRBV1-TRBV30 forward primers were paired with a C-beta reverse primer, and each round lasted about 10 cycles. In TCRdb, the multiplex PCR reads were re-called with MiXCR into one record per CDR3 protein. The sample carries tens of thousands of distinct CDR3 sequences, roughly 70% recorded once.

Material: liver tumor tissue from sampling region 1. Subset: tumor region T1, superior pole. The receptor comes from a man in his forties or fifties with primary liver carcinoma and hepatitis B virus infection. The V call is TRBV28, the J call TRBJ1-1; 9 positions match TRBD1. The chain's CDR3 is CASRLTGGANTEAFF. In DNA form, the CDR3 reads TGTGCCAGCAGATTAACAGGGGGCGCGAACACTGAAGCTTTCTTT.